This T cell receptor (beta chain) stems from a study of blood T cell repertoires in COVID-19 (dated by TCRdb to the early 2020s). Broadly, across the study: Collaborator samples came from the United States, Italy and Spain and covered acute and convalescent phases of COVID-19. The prospective study material was composed of cDNA or gDNA derived from T cells, B-cell-depleted T cells, or PBMCs. The dataset comprised deeply sampled blood TCRbeta repertoires from subjects exposed to, actively infected with, or recovered from COVID-19. A freely available public database, intended as a resource for researchers studying the immune response to SARS-CoV-2, is where the repertoires were released. The samples were drawn from two sources: the first 160 participants of the ongoing ImmuneRACE study, and some 1,300 subjects contributed by 6 global collaborators. The sample metadata nearly always contained a de-identified subject ID, COVID-19 status, age in years and sex. Where available, HLA class I and class II types were obtained from metadata supplied by the sample provider rather than from assay-based typing. Overall results and qualifications from the work: How much clinical and demographic metadata was included differed by source and by participant, and the metadata was provided uncurated.

Collaborating institutions collected whole blood in K2EDTA tubes following their own protocols. For TCRbeta analysis, collaborators shipped samples in one of three forms: frozen whole blood, isolated PBMCs, or DNA extracted from either of those sample types. Points on this clone: Its antigen is currently not known. The record has no base qualities; no much larger clone is one base away.

The immunoSEQ Assay, a bias-controlled multiplex PCR, was used to amplify TCRbeta CDR3 regions from genomic DNA. For the original study's pipeline: Nucleated cell counts per sample were estimated from amplification of reference gene primers within the assay. To quantify the absolute abundance of each unique TCRbeta CDR3 rearrangement, sequence reads were collapsed and filtered. Productive Simpson clonality was computed per sample as the square root of Simpson's diversity index over productive rearrangements. In its TCRdb copy, this immuneACCESS table keeps in-frame sequences only and misses some clones. Where compared with another copy, unresolved V genes explain less than half of these, and the others have no known cause. The V and J calls and clone size come from that table; D and trimming were worked out from the DNA. This sample is represented by hundreds of thousands of clones; approximately 86% of them were singletons. Around 3.9% of the sample is in the top ten clones.

Sequencing was performed on peripheral blood. This TCR derives from a woman aged 45 to 65 with active or convalescent COVID-19.

The DNA is TGTGCCAGCAATCAGGGTTATGGGACCCAGTACTTC. The resulting protein is CASNQGYGTQYF. The V and J segments used are TRBV2 and TRBJ2-5; TRBD1 is perhaps the D gene, given 5 matching bases. Trimming costs V 7 bases and J 7 bases, and their ends lie 13 bases apart. Spanning cysteine to phenylalanine, the CDR3 consists of 12 amino acids. This entry keeps only the CDR3 DNA: 36 bases, framed from base 1. CDR1 SNHLY and CDR2 FYNNEI are derived from the germline V gene.